Below are 7 T cell receptor beta chains sequenced from a single sample in a study of blood T cell repertoires in COVID-19. Libraries were prepared by immunoSEQ multiplex PCR; TCRdb keeps only in-frame clonotypes and omits some of them. Here the sample spans 40,000 or so clones, around 84% being singletons. The sample comprised peripheral blood. The receptors stem from a woman aged 65 to 85 in a cohort sampled during active COVID-19.

This clone has a single count. CDR3 sequence: CASSYLGQRYEQYF. CDR3 DNA sequence: TGTGCCAGCAGTTACCTTGGACAGAGATACGAGCAGTACTTC. The V call is TRBV6-6, the J call TRBJ2-7, with a tentative D call TRBD1 (6 bases). The germline gives CDR1 MNHNY, CDR2 SVGAGI (reference sequence). V was cut by 2 bases and J by 4 bases, with 12 bases left in between. The CDR3 is made up of 14 amino acids.

The chain carries TRBV9 and TRBJ2-7, with D perhaps TRBD1 (6 bases). The germline gives CDR1 SGDLS, CDR2 YYNGEE. The CDR3 sequence is 14 residues long. V lost 0 bases and J 3 bases, leaving 10 bases between the germline ends. Here the CDR3 reads CASSVAGGNYEQYF. CDR3 nucleotides: TGTGCCAGCAGCGTAGCTGGGGGCAACTACGAGCAGTACTTC.

This clone was counted a few times. J is TRBJ1-1 and V is TRBV5-8; 8 nucleotides line up with TRBD1. CDR3 length: 15 amino acids. CDR1 and CDR2 from the germline V gene are SGHTS and YDEGEE. Trimming removed 4 bases from V and 7 bases from J; junction bases left unmatched: 12. The CDR3 region has the DNA TGTGCCAGCAGCCCACACCGGACAGGGAAGGTTGAAGCTTTCTTT. As protein: CASSPHRTGKVEAFF.

This clone was recorded only once. As DNA, the CDR3 is TGCGCCAGCAGCCAAGATGACAGGACCTATGGCTACACCTTC. This codes for CASSQDDRTYGYTF. The genes are TRBV4-3 and TRBJ1-2, with TRBD1 as a possible D gene (6 bases). Trimming removed 0 bases at V and 4 bases at J, with 9 bases between. Germline CDR1 reads LGHNA; CDR2 reads YSLEER. This CDR3 is 14 amino acids long.

This chain joins TRBV5-1 and TRBJ2-7; 7 bases map to TRBD2. V was clipped by 2 bases and J by 7 bases; unmatched bases: 12. This CDR3 comprises 15 residues. CDR1 and CDR2 (germline): SGHRS, YFSETQ. This CDR3 reads CASSLFAGVGEEQYF. The DNA for the CDR3 is TGCGCCAGCAGCTTATTCGCGGGAGTAGGAGAGGAGCAGTACTTC.

The V call is TRBV28, the J call TRBJ2-5, with 9 bases lining up with TRBD2. Germline CDR1 and CDR2: MDHEN and SYDVKM. The CDR3 runs 15 residues. J gave up 3 bases and V 3 bases, and 5 bases lay outside the gene matches. The CDR3 spells CASSFLASGEETQYF. CDR3 sequence (DNA): TGTGCCAGCAGTTTCTTGGCTAGCGGGGAAGAGACCCAGTACTTC.

By sample fraction, this clone is medium-sized. This chain connects TRBV10-3 to TRBJ2-7; D possibly corresponds to TRBD2 (6 bases). Trimming took off 10 bases at V and 0 bases at J, with 13 bases between the two ends. The CDR3 runs to 13 residues. CDR1 ENHRY and CDR2 SYGVKD come from the germline V gene. In DNA, the CDR3 is TGTGCCACAAACGCCGGGGGCTCCTACGAGCAGTACTTC. Amino acids: CATNAGGSYEQYF.